This T cell receptor beta chain was identified during a study of cytomegalovirus exposure and HLA in healthy donors. 13 Jbeta primers and 60 Vbeta primers were used for the PCR. Assay used: immunoSEQ multiplex PCR; TCRdb lists only in-frame clones, some missing. The data show roughly 120,000 clones, approximately 80% seen once. V gave up 5 bases and J gave up 4 bases; unmatched junction bases: 8. Germline CDR1 and CDR2: SGHNT and YENEEA. CDR3 length equals 16 residues. Donors were ostensibly healthy at sampling, although undocumented immune exposures were probable. Sample: PBMCs. The chain has TRBV11-3 and TRBJ2-6; 7 bases are a match to TRBD2. This receptor was identified in a man younger than 30 in good health and CMV-seronegative. Here the CDR3 DNA reads TGTGCCAGCAGCCCCATGGGGGGGGTCGGGGCCAACGTCCTGACTTTC. Encoded protein: CASSPMGGVGANVLTF.